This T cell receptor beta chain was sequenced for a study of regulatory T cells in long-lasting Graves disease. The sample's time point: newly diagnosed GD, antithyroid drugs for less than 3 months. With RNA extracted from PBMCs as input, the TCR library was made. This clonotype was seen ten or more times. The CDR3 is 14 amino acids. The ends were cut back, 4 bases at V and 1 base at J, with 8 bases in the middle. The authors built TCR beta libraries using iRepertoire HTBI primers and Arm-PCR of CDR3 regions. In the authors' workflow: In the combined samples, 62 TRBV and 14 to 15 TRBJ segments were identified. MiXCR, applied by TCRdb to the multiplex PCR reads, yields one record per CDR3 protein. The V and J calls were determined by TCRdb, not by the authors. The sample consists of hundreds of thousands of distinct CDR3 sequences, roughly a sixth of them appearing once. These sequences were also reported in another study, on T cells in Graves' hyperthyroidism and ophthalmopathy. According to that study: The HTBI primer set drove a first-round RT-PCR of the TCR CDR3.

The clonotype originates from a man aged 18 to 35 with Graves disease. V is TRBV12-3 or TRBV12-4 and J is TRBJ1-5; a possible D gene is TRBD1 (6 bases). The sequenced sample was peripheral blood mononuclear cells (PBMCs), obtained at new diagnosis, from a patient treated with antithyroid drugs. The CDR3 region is CASSSQGSNQPQHF. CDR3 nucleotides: TGTGCCAGCAGTTCGCAGGGGAGCAATCAGCCCCAGCATTTT.